The T cell receptor (beta chain) described here comes from a study of shared clonotypes between healthy human individuals. Notes on this clone: The antigen remains unidentified.

Profiling relied on immunoSEQ multiplex PCR, and the TCRdb table lists in-frame clones only, not all of them. In the table there are 2.3 million or so clones, approximately 93% of which are singletons. The V end was cut by 6 bases, the J end by 11 bases, with 16 bases between. Germline CDR1 reads ENHRY; CDR2 reads SYGVKD. The CDR3 extends over 12 amino acids. Overall study findings and caveats: Blood was the only sampled material, and tissue repertoires likely differ.

The receptor was derived from a young man in good health. Some clones in this sample may be carry-over from other donors' samples. This chain links TRBV10-3 with TRBJ2-5; TRBD1 or TRBD2 may be the D gene (5 bases each). The sequenced sample was naive CD4+ T cells from PBMCs. The subset: CD45RA+ positively selected. The CDR3: CAIRQPQGEQYF. CDR3 DNA sequence: TGTGCCATCAGACAGCCCCAGGGAGAGCAGTACTTC.